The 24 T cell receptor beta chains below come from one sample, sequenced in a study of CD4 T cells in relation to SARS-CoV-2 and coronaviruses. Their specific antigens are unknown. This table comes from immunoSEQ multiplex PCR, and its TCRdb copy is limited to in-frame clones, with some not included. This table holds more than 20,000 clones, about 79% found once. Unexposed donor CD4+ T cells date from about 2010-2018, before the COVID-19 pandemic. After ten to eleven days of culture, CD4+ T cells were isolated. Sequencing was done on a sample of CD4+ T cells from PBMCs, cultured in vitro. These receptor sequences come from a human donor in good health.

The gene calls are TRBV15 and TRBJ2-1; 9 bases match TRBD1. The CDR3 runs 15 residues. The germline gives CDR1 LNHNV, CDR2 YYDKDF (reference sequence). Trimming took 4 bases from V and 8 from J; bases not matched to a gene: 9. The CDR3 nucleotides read TGTGCCACCAGCACGGACAGGGGTACGATCGATGAGCAGTTCTTC. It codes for CATSTDRGTIDEQFF.

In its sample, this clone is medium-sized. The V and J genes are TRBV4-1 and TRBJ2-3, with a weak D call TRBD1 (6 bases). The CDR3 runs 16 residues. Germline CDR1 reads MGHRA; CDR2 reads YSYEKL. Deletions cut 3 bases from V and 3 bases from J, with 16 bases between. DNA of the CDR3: TGCGCCAGCAGCCAGGCTATAGGACAGACTACAGATACGCAGTATTTT. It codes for CASSQAIGQTTDTQYF.

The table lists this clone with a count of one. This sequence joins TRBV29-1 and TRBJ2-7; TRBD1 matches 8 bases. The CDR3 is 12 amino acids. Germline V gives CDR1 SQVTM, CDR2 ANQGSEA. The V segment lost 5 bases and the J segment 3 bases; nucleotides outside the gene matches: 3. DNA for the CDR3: TGCAGCGTTCTGGGACAGGACTACGAGCAGTACTTC. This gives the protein CSVLGQDYEQYF.

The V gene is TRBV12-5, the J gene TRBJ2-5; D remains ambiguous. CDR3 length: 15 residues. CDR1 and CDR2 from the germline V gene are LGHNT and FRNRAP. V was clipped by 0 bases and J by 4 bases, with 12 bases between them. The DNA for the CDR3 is TGTGCTAGTGGTTTGGTCCCCGACCCAGCAGAGACCCAGTACTTC. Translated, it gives CASGLVPDPAETQYF.

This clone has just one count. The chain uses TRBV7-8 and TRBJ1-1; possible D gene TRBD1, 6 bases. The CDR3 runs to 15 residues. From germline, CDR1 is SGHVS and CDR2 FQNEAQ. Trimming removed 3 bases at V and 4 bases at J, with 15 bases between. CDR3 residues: CASSFPTGRVTEAFF. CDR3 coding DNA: TGTGCCAGCAGCTTCCCGACAGGAAGGGTCACTGAAGCTTTCTTT.

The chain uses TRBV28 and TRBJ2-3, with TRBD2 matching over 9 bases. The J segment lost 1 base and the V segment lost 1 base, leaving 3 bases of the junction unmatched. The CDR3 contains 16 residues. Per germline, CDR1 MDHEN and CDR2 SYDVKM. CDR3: CASSLSRLAGTDTQYF. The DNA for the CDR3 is TGTGCCAGCAGTTTATCGAGACTAGCGGGCACAGATACGCAGTATTTT. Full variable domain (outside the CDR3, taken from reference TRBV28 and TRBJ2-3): DVKVTQSSRYLVKRTGEKVFLECVQDMDHENMFWYRQDPGLGLRLIYFSYDVKMKEKGDIPEGYSVSREKKERFSLILESASTNQTSMYLCASSLSRLAGTDTQYFGPGTRLTVL.

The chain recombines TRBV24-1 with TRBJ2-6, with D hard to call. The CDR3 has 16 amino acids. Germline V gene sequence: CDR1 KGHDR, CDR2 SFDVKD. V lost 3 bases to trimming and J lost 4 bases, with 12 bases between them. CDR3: CATSDPQPAGANVLTF. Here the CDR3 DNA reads TGTGCCACCAGTGATCCACAGCCGGCGGGGGCCAACGTCCTGACTTTC.

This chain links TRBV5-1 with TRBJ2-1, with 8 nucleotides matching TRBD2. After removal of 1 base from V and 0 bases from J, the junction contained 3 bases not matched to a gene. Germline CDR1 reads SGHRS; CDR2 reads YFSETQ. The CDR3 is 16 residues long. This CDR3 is CASSLSAGGSYNEQFF. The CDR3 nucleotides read TGCGCCAGCAGCTTGTCTGCGGGAGGCTCCTACAATGAGCAGTTCTTC.

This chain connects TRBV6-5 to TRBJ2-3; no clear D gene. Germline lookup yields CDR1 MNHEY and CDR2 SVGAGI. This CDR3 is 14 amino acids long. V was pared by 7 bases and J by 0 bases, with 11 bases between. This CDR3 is CASMSSRSTDTQYF. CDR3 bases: TGTGCCAGCATGAGTAGCCGAAGCACAGATACGCAGTATTTT.

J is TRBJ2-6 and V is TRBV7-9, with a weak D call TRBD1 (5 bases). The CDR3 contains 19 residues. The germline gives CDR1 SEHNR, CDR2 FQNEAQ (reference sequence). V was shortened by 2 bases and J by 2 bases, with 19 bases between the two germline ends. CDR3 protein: CASSLSLWGRVTGANVLTF. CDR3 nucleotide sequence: TGTGCCAGCAGCTTAAGTCTCTGGGGCAGGGTAACTGGGGCCAACGTCCTGACTTTC.

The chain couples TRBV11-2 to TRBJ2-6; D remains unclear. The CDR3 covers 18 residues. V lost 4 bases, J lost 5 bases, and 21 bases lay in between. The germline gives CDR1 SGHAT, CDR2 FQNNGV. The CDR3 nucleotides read TGTGCCAGCAGCTCCGTTCGCGGAAAACCTGGTAGGGCCAACGTCCTGACTTTC. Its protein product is CASSSVRGKPGRANVLTF.

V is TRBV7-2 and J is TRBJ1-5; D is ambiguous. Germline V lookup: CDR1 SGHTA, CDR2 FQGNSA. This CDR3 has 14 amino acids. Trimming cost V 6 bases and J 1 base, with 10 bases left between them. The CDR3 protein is CASSRSLSNQPQHF. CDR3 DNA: TGTGCCAGCAGTCGGAGCTTAAGCAATCAGCCCCAGCATTTT.

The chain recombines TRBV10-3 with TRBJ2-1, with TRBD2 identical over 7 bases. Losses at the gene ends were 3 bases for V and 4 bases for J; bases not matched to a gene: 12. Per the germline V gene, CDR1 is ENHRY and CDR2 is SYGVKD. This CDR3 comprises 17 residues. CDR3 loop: CAISENFAGEGYNEQFF. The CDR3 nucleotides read TGTGCCATCAGTGAAAATTTTGCGGGAGAAGGGTACAATGAGCAGTTCTTC.

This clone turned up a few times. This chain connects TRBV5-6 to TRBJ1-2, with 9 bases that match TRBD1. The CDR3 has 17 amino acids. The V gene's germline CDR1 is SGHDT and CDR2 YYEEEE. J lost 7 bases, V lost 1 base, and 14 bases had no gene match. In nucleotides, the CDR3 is TGTGCCAGCAGCTTGTGTACGGAGGACAGGGGATCGGTTGGCTACACCTTC. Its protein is CASSLCTEDRGSVGYTF.

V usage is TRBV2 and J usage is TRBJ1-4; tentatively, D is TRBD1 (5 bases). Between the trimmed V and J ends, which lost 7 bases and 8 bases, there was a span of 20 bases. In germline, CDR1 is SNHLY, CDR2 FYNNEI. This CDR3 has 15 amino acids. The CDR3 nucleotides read TGTGCCAGCAAGGTGGGGACCTCGGCGCGAGAAAAACTGTTTTTT. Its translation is CASKVGTSAREKLFF.

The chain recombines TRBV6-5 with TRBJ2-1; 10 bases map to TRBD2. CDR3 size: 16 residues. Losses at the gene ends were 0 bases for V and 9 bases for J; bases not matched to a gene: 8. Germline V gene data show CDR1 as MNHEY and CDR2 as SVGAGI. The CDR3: CASSYSPSGRSIEQFF. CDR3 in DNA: TGTGCCAGCAGTTACTCTCCTAGCGGGAGATCCATTGAGCAGTTCTTC.

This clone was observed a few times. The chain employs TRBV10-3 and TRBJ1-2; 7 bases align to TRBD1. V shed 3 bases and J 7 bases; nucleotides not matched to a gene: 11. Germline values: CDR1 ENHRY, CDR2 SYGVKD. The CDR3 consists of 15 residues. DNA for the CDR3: TGTGCCATCAGTGATAGCGTAAGGGGGCGCGGTGGCTACACCTTC. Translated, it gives CAISDSVRGRGGYTF.

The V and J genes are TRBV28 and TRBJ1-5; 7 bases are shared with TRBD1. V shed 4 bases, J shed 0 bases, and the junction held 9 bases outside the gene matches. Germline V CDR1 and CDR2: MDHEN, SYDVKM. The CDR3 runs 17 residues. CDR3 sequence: CASSSIGTVPSNQPQHF. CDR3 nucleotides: TGTGCCAGCAGTTCCATAGGGACAGTCCCTAGCAATCAGCCCCAGCATTTT.

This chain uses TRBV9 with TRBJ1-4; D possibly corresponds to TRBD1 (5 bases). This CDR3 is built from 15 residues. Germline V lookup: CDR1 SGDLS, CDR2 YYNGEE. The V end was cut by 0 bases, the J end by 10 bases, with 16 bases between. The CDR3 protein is CASSVDQGPRGKLFF. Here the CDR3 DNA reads TGTGCCAGCAGCGTAGATCAGGGTCCCCGGGGAAAACTGTTTTTT.

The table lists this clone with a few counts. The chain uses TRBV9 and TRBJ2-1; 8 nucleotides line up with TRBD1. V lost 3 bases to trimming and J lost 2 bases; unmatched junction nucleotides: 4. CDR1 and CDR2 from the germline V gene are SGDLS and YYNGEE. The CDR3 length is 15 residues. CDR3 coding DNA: TGTGCCAGCAGCGCCCGACAGGGGACCTACAATGAGCAGTTCTTC. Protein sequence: CASSARQGTYNEQFF.

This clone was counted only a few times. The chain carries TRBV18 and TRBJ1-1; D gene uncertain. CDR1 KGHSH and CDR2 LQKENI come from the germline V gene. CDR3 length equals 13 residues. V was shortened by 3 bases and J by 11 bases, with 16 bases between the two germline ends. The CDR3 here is CASSPETGVGAFF. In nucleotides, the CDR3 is TGTGCCAGCTCACCGGAGACGGGAGTGGGGGCTTTCTTT.

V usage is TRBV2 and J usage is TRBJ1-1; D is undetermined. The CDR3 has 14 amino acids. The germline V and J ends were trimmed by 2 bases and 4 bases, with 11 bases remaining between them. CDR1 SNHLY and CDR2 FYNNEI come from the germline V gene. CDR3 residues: CASSESGVGTEAFF. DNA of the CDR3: TGTGCCAGCAGTGAATCTGGGGTTGGCACTGAAGCTTTCTTT.

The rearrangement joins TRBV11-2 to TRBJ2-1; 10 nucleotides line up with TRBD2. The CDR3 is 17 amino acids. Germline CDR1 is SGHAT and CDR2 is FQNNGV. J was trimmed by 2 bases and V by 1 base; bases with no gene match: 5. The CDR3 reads CASSLGVLAGAYNEQFF. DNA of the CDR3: TGTGCCAGCAGCTTAGGAGTGCTAGCGGGAGCCTACAATGAGCAGTTCTTC.

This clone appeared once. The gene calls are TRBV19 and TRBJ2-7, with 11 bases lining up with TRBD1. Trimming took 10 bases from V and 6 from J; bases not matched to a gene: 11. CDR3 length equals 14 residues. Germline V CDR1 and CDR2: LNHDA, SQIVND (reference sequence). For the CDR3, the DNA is TGTGCCACCCAGCCTGGACAGGGGGCTCTCGAGCAGTACTTC. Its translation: CATQPGQGALEQYF.